This T cell receptor (beta chain) was sequenced during a study of blood T cell repertoires in COVID-19. The table came from immunoSEQ multiplex PCR; TCRdb's copy has only in-frame clones and leaves some out. The sample includes roughly 120,000 clones, around 80% of them seen just once. This CDR3 is built from 15 residues. CDR1 and CDR2 from the germline V gene are SNHLY and FYNNEI. Trimming took 5 bases from V and 4 from J, leaving 17 bases between them. The rearrangement joins TRBV2 to TRBJ2-5; weak D call: TRBD1 (5 bases). The source is a woman older than 75 with acute or convalescent COVID-19. Source material: peripheral blood. CDR3 nucleotide sequence: TGTGCCAGCAGTTCTACCAGGGATGGCATAGAGACCCAGTACTTC. Translated: CASSSTRDGIETQYF.